Below are 20 T cell receptor beta chains sequenced from a single sample in a study of human T cells and chemical hapten exposure. The time point is: patch test 1, 2 weeks after DPC sensitization. Treatment denoted: therapeutic diphenylcyclopropenone sensitization with weekly scalp DPC. TCRdb called the RACE reads again in MiXCR, with one record for every CDR3 protein. The table lists around 110,000 distinct CDR3 sequences, 9.5% to 13% of them singletons. Here the sequenced sample was whole blood, taken in connection with sensitization to the hapten diphenylcyclopropenone (DPC). The receptors shown here come from a woman aged 45-65 years with alopecia areata. Some clones in this sample may be carry-over from other donors' samples.

The CDR3 coding sequence is TGTGCCATCAGTGAGTCTTGGTCTCTCCAGGTCGCCTACGAGCAGTACTTC. Protein product: CAISESWSLQVAYEQYF. The gene calls are TRBV10-3 and TRBJ2-7; D ambiguous. V was cut by 0 bases and J by 2 bases, with 17 bases left in between. The CDR3 covers 17 residues. The germline CDR1 and CDR2 sequences are ENHRY and SYGVKD.

Ten or more counts support this clonotype. The genes are TRBV29-1 and TRBJ2-3, with 11 bases fitting TRBD2. CDR1 is SQVTM and CDR2 is ANQGSEA in the germline V gene. The trim removed 7 bases at V and 3 bases at J, leaving 9 bases unmatched. CDR3 length: 15 amino acids. The DNA for the CDR3 is TGCAGCGCCGTGGGACTAGCGGTAAAAACAGATACGCAGTATTTT. Translation: CSAVGLAVKTDTQYF.

To note about this clonotype: A clone one base away is much larger, so this may be a read error. The chain links TRBV18 to TRBJ2-7; perhaps D is TRBD1 or TRBD2 (5 bases each). The CDR3 spans 17 residues. CDR1 and CDR2 (germline): KGHSH, LQKENI. The CDR3 loop reads CTSSPRGTDPSYPEQYF. The CDR3 region has the DNA TGTACCAGCTCACCGAGGGGCACAGACCCTTCCTACCCCGAGCAGTACTTC.

The chain combines TRBV28 with TRBJ2-7; 9 bases align to TRBD1. Trimming cost V 10 bases and J 6 bases; bases outside gene matches: 7. Germline V gene lookup returns CDR1 MDHEN and CDR2 SYDVKM. The CDR3 consists of 12 residues. The CDR3 coding sequence is TGTGCCACCATCACGACAGGGGGCGAGCAGTACTTC. Translation gives CATITTGGEQYF.

This clonotype was observed many times. V usage is TRBV18 and J usage is TRBJ2-7; 8 positions agree with TRBD2. CDR3 length equals 15 residues. V gave up 3 bases and J gave up 2 bases; unmatched junction bases: 6. Germline values: CDR1 KGHSH, CDR2 LQKENI. The CDR3: CASSPGSGSAYEQYF. The CDR3 DNA reads as TGTGCCAGCTCACCGGGGAGCGGGAGTGCCTACGAGCAGTACTTC.

There are a few counts of this clonotype. V and J are TRBV29-1 and TRBJ2-3; 8 bases are shared with TRBD1. V shed 6 bases and J 1 base; nucleotides not matched to a gene: 9. The CDR3 is made up of 15 amino acids. From germline, CDR1 is SQVTM and CDR2 ANQGSEA. The CDR3 region is CSVGQGTSGTDTQYF. The CDR3 bases are TGCAGCGTAGGACAGGGTACATCAGGCACAGATACGCAGTATTTT.

The chain recombines TRBV7-9 with TRBJ2-2; maybe TRBD2 (6 bases). Germline values: CDR1 SEHNR, CDR2 FQNEAQ (reference sequence). The CDR3 sequence is 16 residues long. Trimming took 2 bases from V and 0 from J, leaving 10 bases between them. The CDR3 loop is CASSLYRGSNTGELFF. The CDR3 DNA reads as TGTGCCAGCAGCTTATATCGGGGGTCGAACACCGGGGAGCTGTTTTTT.

This clonotype was picked up a small number of times. The V call is TRBV7-8, the J call TRBJ2-4, with D unresolved. This CDR3 region has 12 residues. The ends were cut back, 2 bases at V and 10 bases at J, with 9 bases in the middle. Germline CDR1 and CDR2: SGHVS and FQNEAQ. The chain's CDR3 is CASSLWDSIQYF. The CDR3 bases are TGTGCCAGCAGCTTATGGGATTCTATTCAGTACTTC.

The J gene is TRBJ1-6, the V gene TRBV7-2; D is possibly TRBD1 (6 bases). The germline gives CDR1 SGHTA, CDR2 FQGNSA. The CDR3 loop spans 14 amino acids. Trimming took off 1 base at V and 14 bases at J, with 15 bases between the two ends. The CDR3 DNA sequence: TGTGCCAGCAGCTTAGAAGGGTCTAGGGGGGCCCTCCACTTT. It is translated as CASSLEGSRGALHF.

This clonotype occurred a few times. V and J are TRBV6-4 and TRBJ1-1, with D possibly being TRBD1 (5 bases). V was shortened by 2 bases and J by 5 bases, with 12 bases between the two germline ends. CDR3 length equals 14 residues. Germline lookup yields CDR1 MRHNA and CDR2 SNTAGT. The DNA for the CDR3 is TGTGCCAGCAGTGACGGGGCGAGGGGAACTGAAGCTTTCTTT. Translating gives CASSDGARGTEAFF.

This clonotype was counted a few times. The V gene is TRBV4-1, the J gene TRBJ1-3, with D tentatively TRBD1 (5 bases). This CDR3 region has 16 residues. Germline CDR1 MGHRA, CDR2 YSYEKL. Trimming took 3 bases from V and 0 from J, leaving 12 bases between them. CDR3 sequence (DNA): TGCGCCAGCAGCCACAAACAGGTCCTCTCTGGAAACACCATATATTTT. Its protein is CASSHKQVLSGNTIYF.

In its sample, this clonotype was seen a few times. The chain links TRBV28 to TRBJ1-5; D perhaps matches TRBD1 (6 bases). Trimming shortened V by 6 bases and J by 5 bases, and 14 bases separated the two germline ends. This CDR3 has 14 amino acids. Looked up from germline, CDR1 is MDHEN and CDR2 is SYDVKM. CDR3 amino acids: CASSVGTPYQPQHF. The DNA for the CDR3 is TGTGCCAGCAGCGTCGGGACACCTTATCAGCCCCAGCATTTT.

There are many counts of this clonotype. The chain uses TRBV6-2 or TRBV6-3 and TRBJ1-5, with 9 bases aligning to TRBD1. V lost 2 bases, J lost 6 bases, and 2 bases stayed unmatched. Germline lookup yields CDR1 MNHEY and CDR2 SVGEGT. The CDR3 runs to 14 residues. The CDR3: CASSYGDRVQPQHF. The CDR3 DNA follows: TGTGCCAGCAGTTACGGGGACAGGGTTCAGCCCCAGCATTTT.

This clonotype was counted at least ten times. The rearrangement links TRBV20-1 to TRBJ2-3; 7 bases align to TRBD1. V trimming: 0 bases; J trimming: 3 bases; junction bases outside the gene matches: 6. The CDR3 runs 15 residues. In germline, CDR1 is DFQATT, CDR2 SNEGSKA (reference sequence). Here the CDR3 reads CSARDRARGTDTQYF. Here the CDR3 DNA reads TGCAGTGCTAGAGATCGGGCCAGGGGGACAGATACGCAGTATTTT.

The CDR3 DNA is TGTGCCAGCAGCCCCGGTTCAGGGGTAGTAGACGAGCAGTACTTC. Translating gives CASSPGSGVVDEQYF. The chain joins TRBV4-2 to TRBJ2-7, with D maybe TRBD1 (6 bases). Germline V gives CDR1 LGHNA, CDR2 YNFKEQ. The CDR3 totals 15 residues. V lost 4 bases and J lost 5, with 18 bases in between.

This clonotype occurred many times. The CDR3 region is CASSFYNTRAAFF. The CDR3, as DNA: TGTGCCAGCAGTTTCTATAACACAAGAGCAGCTTTCTTT. The chain has TRBV12-3 or TRBV12-4 and TRBJ1-1; D is unclear. Trimming removed 3 bases at V and 10 bases at J, with 15 bases between. This CDR3 is 13 amino acids long.

In the case of this clonotype: An end of the junction does not agree with germline; a read error may underlie this. The chain joins TRBV2 to TRBJ1-1, with D uncertain. Germline V CDR1 and CDR2: SNHLY, FYNNEI. The CDR3 loop spans 13 amino acids. The CDR3: CASSEVGWTHGLF. CDR3 sequence (DNA): TGTGCCAGCAGTGAAGTAGGGTGGACCCACGGGCTCTTT.

In its sample, this clonotype was seen many times. This rearrangement joins TRBV10-3 to TRBJ2-7, with a tentative D call TRBD2 (6 bases). V lost 6 bases to trimming and J lost 1 base, with 10 bases between them. The CDR3 contains 13 residues. Germline V gene data show CDR1 as ENHRY and CDR2 as SYGVKD. The CDR3 reads CAISGSPSYEQYF. In DNA, the CDR3 is TGTGCCATCAGCGGGAGCCCGTCCTACGAGCAGTACTTC.

This clonotype appeared many times. The DNA of the CDR3 is TGTGCCAGCAGTCCGGTCGGGGGCCGGTCCTACGAGCAGTACTTC. Its translation is CASSPVGGRSYEQYF. The chain employs TRBV28 and TRBJ2-7; D could derive from TRBD1 or TRBD2 (6 bases each). The CDR3 contains 15 residues. The germline V and J ends were trimmed by 5 bases and 1 base, with 15 bases remaining between them. The germline gives CDR1 MDHEN, CDR2 SYDVKM.

J is TRBJ2-7 and V is TRBV12-3 or TRBV12-4, with 8 bases lining up with TRBD1. The junction had 16 bases not matched to a gene; V was cut back by 3 bases and J by 3 bases. The CDR3 consists of 18 residues. The CDR3 loop reads CASSFPKTGGFEFYEQYF. The CDR3 nucleotides read TGTGCCAGCAGTTTCCCCAAAACAGGGGGGTTTGAATTCTACGAGCAGTACTTC.